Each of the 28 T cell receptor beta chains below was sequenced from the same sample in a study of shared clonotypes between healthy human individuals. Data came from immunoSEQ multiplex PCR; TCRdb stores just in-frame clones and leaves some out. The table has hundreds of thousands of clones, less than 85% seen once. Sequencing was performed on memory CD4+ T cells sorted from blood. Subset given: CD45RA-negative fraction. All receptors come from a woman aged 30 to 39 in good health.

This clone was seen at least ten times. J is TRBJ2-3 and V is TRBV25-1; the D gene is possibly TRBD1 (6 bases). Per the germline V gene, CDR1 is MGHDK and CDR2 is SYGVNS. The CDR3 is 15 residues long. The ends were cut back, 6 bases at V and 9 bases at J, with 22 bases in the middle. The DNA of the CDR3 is TGTGCCAGCAGCCTCCGGGACACACCCTTGGCCACGCAGTATTTT. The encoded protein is CASSLRDTPLATQYF.

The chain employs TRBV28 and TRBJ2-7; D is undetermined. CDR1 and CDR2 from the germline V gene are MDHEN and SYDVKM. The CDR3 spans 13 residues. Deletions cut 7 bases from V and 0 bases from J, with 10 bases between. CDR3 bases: TGTGCCAGCATCAGGACGAGCTCCTACGAGCAGTACTTC. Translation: CASIRTSSYEQYF.

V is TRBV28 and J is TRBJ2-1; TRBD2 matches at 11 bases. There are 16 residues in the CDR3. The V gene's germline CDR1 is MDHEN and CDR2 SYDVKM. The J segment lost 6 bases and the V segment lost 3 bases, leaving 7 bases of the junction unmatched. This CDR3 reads CASSFLGTSGLNEQFF. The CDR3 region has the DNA TGTGCCAGCAGTTTCCTTGGGACTAGCGGACTCAATGAGCAGTTCTTC. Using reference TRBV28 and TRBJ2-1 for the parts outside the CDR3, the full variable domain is DVKVTQSSRYLVKRTGEKVFLECVQDMDHENMFWYRQDPGLGLRLIYFSYDVKMKEKGDIPEGYSVSREKKERFSLILESASTNQTSMYLCASSFLGTSGLNEQFFGPGTRLTVL.

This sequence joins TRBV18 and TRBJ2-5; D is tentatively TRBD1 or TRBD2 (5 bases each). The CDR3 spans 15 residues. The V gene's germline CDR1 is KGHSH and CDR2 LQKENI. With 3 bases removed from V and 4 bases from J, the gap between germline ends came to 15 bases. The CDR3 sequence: CASSPPAGTVETQYF. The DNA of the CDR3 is TGTGCCAGCTCACCGCCGGCCGGGACGGTAGAGACCCAGTACTTC.

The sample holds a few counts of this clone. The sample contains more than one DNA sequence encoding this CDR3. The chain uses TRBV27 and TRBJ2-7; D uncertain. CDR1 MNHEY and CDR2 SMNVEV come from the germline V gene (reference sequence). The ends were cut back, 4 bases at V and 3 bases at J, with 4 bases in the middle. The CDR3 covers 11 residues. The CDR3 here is CASSSGYEQYF. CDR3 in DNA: TGTGCCAGCAGTTCCGGCTACGAGCAGTACTTC.

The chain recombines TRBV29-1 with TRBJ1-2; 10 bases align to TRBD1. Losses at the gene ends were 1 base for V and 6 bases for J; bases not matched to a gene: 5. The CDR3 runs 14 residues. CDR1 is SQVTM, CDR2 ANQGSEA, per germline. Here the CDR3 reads CSVEGAGTGDGYTF. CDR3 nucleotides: TGCAGCGTTGAAGGAGCCGGGACAGGGGATGGCTACACCTTC.

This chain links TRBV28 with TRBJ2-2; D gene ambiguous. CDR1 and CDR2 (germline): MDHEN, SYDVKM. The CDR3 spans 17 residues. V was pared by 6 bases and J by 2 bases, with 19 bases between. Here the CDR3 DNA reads TGTGCCAGCAGCCCGATTCTATCGGGCAGCAACACCGGGGAGCTGTTTTTT. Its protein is CASSPILSGSNTGELFF. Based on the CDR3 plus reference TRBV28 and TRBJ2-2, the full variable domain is DVKVTQSSRYLVKRTGEKVFLECVQDMDHENMFWYRQDPGLGLRLIYFSYDVKMKEKGDIPEGYSVSREKKERFSLILESASTNQTSMYLCASSPILSGSNTGELFFGEGSRLTVL.

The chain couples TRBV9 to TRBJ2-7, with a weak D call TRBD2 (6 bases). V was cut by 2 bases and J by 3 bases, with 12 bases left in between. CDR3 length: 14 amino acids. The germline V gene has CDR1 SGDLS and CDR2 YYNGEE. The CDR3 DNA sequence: TGTGCCAGCAGCGTGGGTTGGGGGGACTACGAGCAGTACTTC. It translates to CASSVGWGDYEQYF.

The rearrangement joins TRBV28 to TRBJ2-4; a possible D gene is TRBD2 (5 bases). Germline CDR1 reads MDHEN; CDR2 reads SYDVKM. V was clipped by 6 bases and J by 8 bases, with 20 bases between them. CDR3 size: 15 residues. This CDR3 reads CASRDRSRARDIQYF. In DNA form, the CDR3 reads TGTGCCAGCAGGGACCGTTCACGGGCGCGGGACATTCAGTACTTC.

Here the CDR3 reads CASSFLGEQFF. Here the CDR3 DNA reads TGTGCCAGCAGCTTCCTAGGTGAGCAGTTCTTC. The chain carries TRBV11-2 and TRBJ2-1, with D hard to call. Germline V CDR1 and CDR2: SGHAT, FQNNGV. There are 11 residues in the CDR3. The V gene lost 3 bases and the J gene lost 9 bases, with 6 bases spanning the gap.

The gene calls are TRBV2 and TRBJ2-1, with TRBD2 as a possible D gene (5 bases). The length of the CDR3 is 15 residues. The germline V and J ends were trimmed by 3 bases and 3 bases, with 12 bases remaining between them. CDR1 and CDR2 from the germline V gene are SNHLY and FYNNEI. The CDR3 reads CASSDEADFYNEQFF. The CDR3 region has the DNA TGTGCCAGCAGTGACGAAGCGGATTTCTACAATGAGCAGTTCTTC.

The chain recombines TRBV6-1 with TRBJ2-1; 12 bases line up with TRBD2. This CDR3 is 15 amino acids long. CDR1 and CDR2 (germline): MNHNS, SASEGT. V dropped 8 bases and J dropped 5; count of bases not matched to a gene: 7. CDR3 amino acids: CASWLAGGVHNEQFF. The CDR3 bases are TGTGCCAGCTGGCTAGCGGGAGGGGTTCACAATGAGCAGTTCTTC.

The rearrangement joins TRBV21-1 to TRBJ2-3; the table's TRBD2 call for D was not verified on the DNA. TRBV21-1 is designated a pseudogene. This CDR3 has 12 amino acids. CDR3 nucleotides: TGTGCCCCACCTAGCGGCACAGATACGCAGTATTTT. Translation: CAPPSGTDTQYF.

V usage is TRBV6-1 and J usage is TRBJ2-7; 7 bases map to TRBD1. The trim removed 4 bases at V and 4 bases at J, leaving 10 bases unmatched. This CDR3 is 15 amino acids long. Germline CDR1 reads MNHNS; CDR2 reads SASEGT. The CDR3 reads CASSAPWTGQYEQYF. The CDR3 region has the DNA TGTGCCAGCAGTGCCCCCTGGACAGGTCAATACGAGCAGTACTTC.

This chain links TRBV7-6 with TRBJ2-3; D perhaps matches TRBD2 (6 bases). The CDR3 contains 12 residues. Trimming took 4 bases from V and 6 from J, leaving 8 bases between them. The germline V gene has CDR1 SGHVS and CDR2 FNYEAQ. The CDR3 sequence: CASSWGTDTQYF. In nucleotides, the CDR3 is TGTGCCAGCAGCTGGGGGACTGATACGCAGTATTTT.

The CDR3 sequence is CASRRTMGLAGSLPEGANVLTF. In DNA form, the CDR3 reads TGTGCCAGCAGACGAACGATGGGACTAGCGGGATCTTTACCGGAGGGGGCCAACGTCCTGACTTTC. The chain uses TRBV27 and TRBJ2-6, with 13 bases fitting TRBD2. V lost 6 bases, J lost 4 bases, and 21 bases stayed unmatched. CDR1 is MNHEY, CDR2 SMNVEV, per germline (reference sequence). CDR3 length: 22 amino acids.

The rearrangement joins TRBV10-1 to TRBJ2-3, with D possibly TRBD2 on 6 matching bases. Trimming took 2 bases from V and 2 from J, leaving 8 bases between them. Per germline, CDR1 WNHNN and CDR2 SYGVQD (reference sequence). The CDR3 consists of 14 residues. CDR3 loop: CASSEGTDTDTQYF. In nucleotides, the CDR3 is TGCGCCAGCAGTGAGGGGACTGACACAGATACGCAGTATTTT.

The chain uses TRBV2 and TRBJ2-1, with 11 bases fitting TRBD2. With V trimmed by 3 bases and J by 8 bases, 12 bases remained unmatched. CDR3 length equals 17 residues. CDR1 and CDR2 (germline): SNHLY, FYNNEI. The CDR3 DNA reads TGTGCCAGCAGTGATCGGGCTAGCGGGAGGAGATGGGATGAGCAGTTCTTC. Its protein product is CASSDRASGRRWDEQFF.

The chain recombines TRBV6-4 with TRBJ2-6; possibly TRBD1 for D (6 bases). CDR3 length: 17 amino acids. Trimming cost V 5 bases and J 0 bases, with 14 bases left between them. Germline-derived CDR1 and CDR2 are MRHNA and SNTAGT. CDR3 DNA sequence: TGTGCCAGCAGTCAGGCAGGGGTGACCTCTGGGGCCAACGTCCTGACTTTC. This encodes CASSQAGVTSGANVLTF.

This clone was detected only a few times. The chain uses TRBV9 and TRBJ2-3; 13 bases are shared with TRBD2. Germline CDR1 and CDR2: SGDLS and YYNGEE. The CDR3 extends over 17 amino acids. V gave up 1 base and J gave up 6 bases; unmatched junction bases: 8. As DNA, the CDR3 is TGTGCCAGCAGCGTAAGCGGACTAGCGGGAGCGGGGGATACGCAGTATTTT. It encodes CASSVSGLAGAGDTQYF.

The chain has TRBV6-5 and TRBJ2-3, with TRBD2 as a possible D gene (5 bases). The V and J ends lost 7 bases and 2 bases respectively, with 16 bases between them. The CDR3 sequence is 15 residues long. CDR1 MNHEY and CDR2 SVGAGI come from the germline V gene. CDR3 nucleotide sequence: TGTGCCAGCACTCGGACGGGATGGGACACAGATACGCAGTATTTT. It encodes CASTRTGWDTDTQYF.

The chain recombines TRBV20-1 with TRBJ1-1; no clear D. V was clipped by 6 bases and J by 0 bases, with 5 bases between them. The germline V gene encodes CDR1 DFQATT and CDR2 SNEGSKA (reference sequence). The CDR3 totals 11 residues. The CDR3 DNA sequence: TGCAGTGCAGATATGAACACTGAAGCTTTCTTT. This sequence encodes CSADMNTEAFF.

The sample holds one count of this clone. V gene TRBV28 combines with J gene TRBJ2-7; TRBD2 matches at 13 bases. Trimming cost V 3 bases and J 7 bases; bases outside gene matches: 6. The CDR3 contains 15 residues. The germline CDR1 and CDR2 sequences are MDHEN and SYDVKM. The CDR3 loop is CASSFPRLAGGEQYF. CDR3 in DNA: TGTGCCAGCAGTTTCCCAAGACTAGCGGGAGGTGAGCAGTACTTC.

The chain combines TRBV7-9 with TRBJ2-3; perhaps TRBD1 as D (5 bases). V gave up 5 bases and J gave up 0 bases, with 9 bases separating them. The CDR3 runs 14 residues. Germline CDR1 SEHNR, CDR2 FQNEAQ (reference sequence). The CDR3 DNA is TGTGCCAGCAGCGATACAGGAAGCACAGATACGCAGTATTTT. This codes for CASSDTGSTDTQYF.

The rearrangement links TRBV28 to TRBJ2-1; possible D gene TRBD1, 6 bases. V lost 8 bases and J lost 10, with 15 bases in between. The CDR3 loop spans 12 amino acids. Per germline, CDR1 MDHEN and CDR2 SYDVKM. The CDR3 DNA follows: TGTGCCAGCCAGGGGATGGGCCGCGAGCAGTTCTTC. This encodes CASQGMGREQFF.

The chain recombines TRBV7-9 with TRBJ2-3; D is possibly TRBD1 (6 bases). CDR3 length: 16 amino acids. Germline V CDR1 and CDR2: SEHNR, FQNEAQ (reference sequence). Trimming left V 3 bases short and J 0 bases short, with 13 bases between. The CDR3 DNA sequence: TGTGCCAGCAGCTTGGGTGGGGGCTCTAGCACAGATACGCAGTATTTT. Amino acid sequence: CASSLGGGSSTDTQYF.

The CDR3 is CASSRYMNTEAFF. The CDR3 DNA sequence: TGTGCCAGCAGCCGATACATGAACACTGAAGCTTTCTTT. The chain has TRBV7-9 and TRBJ1-1; D is uncertain. The CDR3 is made up of 13 amino acids. The germline V gene has CDR1 SEHNR and CDR2 FQNEAQ (reference sequence). With 5 bases removed from V and 0 bases from J, the gap between germline ends came to 7 bases.

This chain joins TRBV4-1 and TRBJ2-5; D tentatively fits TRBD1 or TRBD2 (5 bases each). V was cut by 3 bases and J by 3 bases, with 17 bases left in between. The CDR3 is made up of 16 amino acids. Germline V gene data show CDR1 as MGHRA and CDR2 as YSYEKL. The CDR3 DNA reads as TGCGCCAGCAGCCAGGGGACGGACATCAGAAAAGAGACCCAGTACTTC. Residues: CASSQGTDIRKETQYF.